This T cell receptor beta chain was found in a study of T cells after yellow fever vaccination (dated by TCRdb to the late 2010s). Some background on the complete study: Libraries from fractions with low cell numbers were prepared with the SMART-Seq v4 Ultra Low Input RNA kit. To track T-cell clones before and after primary and booster YFV17D yellow fever vaccination, bulk TCR alpha and beta repertoires were sequenced longitudinally. Two healthy male donors, one aged 18 to 30 and one aged 30 to 40 years, were included in the cohort. Bulk PBMC replicates and cell subsets were isolated from blood drawn at multiple timepoints before and after both primary and secondary immunization. Study-wide conclusions, independent of this receptor: A small share of clonotypes was detected in both CD4 and CD8 compartments, with the overlap likely arising from convergent recombination. Only a couple of donors were included in the study, so the extent to which the findings can be generalized is limited. Compared with the primary T-cell response, the secondary T-cell response was faster but weaker, reaching its peak on day 5 rather than on day 15. Most clones expanded after primary vaccination were re-detected after the booster (approximately 95% of CD4 and roughly 85% of CD8), suggesting broad memory maintenance. Because abundant contaminating clonotypes from the bulk population could be contained in FACS-sorted repertoires, computational filtering was required.

Trimming removed 3 bases from V and 4 bases from J, leaving 24 bases between the germline ends. For CDR1 and CDR2, the germline V gene lists MNHEY and SVGAGI. The CDR3 spans 18 residues, from the cysteine through the phenylalanine. Only CDR3 DNA is held: 54 bases, read in frame from base 1. About this clonotype: The clone's antigen remains unknown. No base qualities exist here, and no much larger clone lies one base off it.

TCR cDNA was synthesized by 5'RACE template switching, through which a universal primer site and unique molecular identifiers were introduced. cDNA synthesis was primed from both the TCR alpha and TCR beta constant segments. Library amplification used two PCR steps, and the second PCR step added sample barcodes and sequencing adapters. Sequencing of the libraries was done on either Illumina HiSeq 2500 (2x100 bp) or NovaSeq (2x150 bp). The authors' pipeline ran thus. Demultiplexing of reads and collapsing into UMI consensus sequences were performed with MIGEC, and V(D)J alignment was carried out with MiXCR. Vaccine-responding clonotypes were defined with edgeR using replicate PBMC samples, requiring FDR below 0.01 and a log2 fold change above 5 up to day 15. Each bulk clonotype was labeled CD4 or CD8 based on which sequenced repertoire, CD4 or CD8, contained the clonotype at higher abundance. TCRdb trimmed the raw reads at Q25, called clones with MiXCR and kept productive beta chains. CDR3 protein duplicates are merged, each entry listing the most common genes and DNA. In this record, the V and J calls reflect TCRdb's handling and not the investigators' own analysis. This sample gives more than 250,000 distinct CDR3 sequences in total; around 6.8% of them show up just once. The ten largest clones take up 15% to 20% of the sample.

The treatment or condition label on this specimen signifies: live attenuated yellow fever vaccine strain. At every blood-draw timepoint, two biological replicates of bulk PBMCs were collected. PBMCs were isolated from peripheral blood using a standard Ficoll-Paque protocol. TriZol was used to extract RNA from bulk PBMCs, from CD4 and CD8 fractions, and from dextramer-positive and dextramer-negative fractions. The TCR was taken from a man between 18 and 29 years old who received the YFV17D yellow fever vaccine. The chain employs TRBV6-5 and TRBJ1-1; TRBD1 is possibly the D segment (6 matching bases). The sample was PBMCs, taken about 49 days after the first yellow fever vaccination. The sequence in DNA is TGTGCCAGCAGTTATTGGGCCCGATCAGGGGTCGGGGGCACTGAAGCTTTCTTT. Translation gives CASSYWARSGVGGTEAFF.